These 5 T cell receptor beta chains were sequenced from one sample in a study of T cells in Graves' hyperthyroidism and ophthalmopathy. Researchers took RNA transcripts and amplified the TCR beta CDR3 regions from them. The TCR CDR3 was amplified in a first-round RT-PCR using the HTBI primer set. Using its own MiXCR run on the multiplex PCR reads, TCRdb lists one record per CDR3 protein. The sample includes more than 550,000 distinct CDR3 sequences, roughly 46% of them seen just once. Sequenced input: peripheral blood or thyroid tissue (not recorded which). These receptors all come from an adult man with Graves' disease, either hyperthyroidism or ophthalmopathy (not recorded which).

About this clonotype itself: This may be a read error: a much more frequent sequence differs by one nucleotide. Because it lacks the conserved phenylalanine or tryptophan at the end, this CDR3 is likely a read error. V gene TRBV7-3 combines with J gene TRBJ1-6, with TRBD1 matching 7 bases. The CDR3 length is 13 residues. Germline V gene sequence: CDR1 SGHTA, CDR2 FQGTGA. Trimming cost V 2 bases and J 8 bases; bases outside gene matches: 0. The CDR3 sequence is CASSLQGDSPLHS. The CDR3 DNA is TGTGCCAGCAGCTTACAGGGGGATTCACCCCTCCACTCT.

This clonotype was seen only a few times. This chain uses TRBV6-5 with TRBJ1-1; perhaps TRBD1 as D (5 bases). Trimming took off 6 bases at V and 1 base at J, with 9 bases between the two ends. Germline CDR1 reads MNHEY; CDR2 reads SVGAGI. The CDR3 runs 13 residues. The CDR3 region has the DNA TGTGCCAGCAGGGACATCTCGAACACTGAAGCTTTCTTT. Amino acid sequence: CASRDISNTEAFF.

The table lists this clonotype with many counts. V usage is TRBV6-5 and J usage is TRBJ2-7; 7 bases agree with TRBD1. The CDR3 has 13 residues. CDR1 MNHEY and CDR2 SVGAGI come from the germline V gene. The V gene end was trimmed by 6 bases and the J gene end by 2 bases; junction bases not matched to a gene: 4. CDR3 bases: TGTGCCAGCAGATTGACAGGGCCCTACGAGCAGTACTTC. Its protein product is CASRLTGPYEQYF.

The rearrangement joins TRBV10-3 to TRBJ1-2; D call uncertain. V was pared by 10 bases and J by 3 bases, with 15 bases between. This CDR3 has 13 residues. CDR1 is ENHRY and CDR2 is SYGVKD in the germline V gene. This chain's CDR3 is CASRHPTYYGYTF. The CDR3 bases are TGTGCCAGCAGACACCCAACGTACTATGGCTACACCTTC.

V is TRBV9 and J is TRBJ1-4; 7 positions agree with TRBD1. J gave up 5 bases and V 6 bases, and 7 bases lay outside the gene matches. This CDR3 contains 14 residues. Germline V gives CDR1 SGDLS, CDR2 YYNGEE. CDR3 nucleotides: TGTGCCAGCAACCCGGGACAGTTCAATGAAAAACTGTTTTTT. It translates to CASNPGQFNEKLFF.